The present entry profiles one T cell receptor beta chain with its context. Its antigen is unknown. Among the donors, all were healthy bone marrow donors. PCR primers comprised 60 Vbeta and 13 Jbeta primers. Method: immunoSEQ multiplex PCR; TCRdb's copy keeps in-frame clones and lacks some. The repertoire table contains more than 95,000 clones. V dropped 3 bases and J dropped 5 bases, with 10 bases sitting between them. The CDR3 extends over 13 amino acids. CDR1 and CDR2 from the germline V gene are WSHSY and SAAADI. The data belong to a study of cytomegalovirus exposure and HLA in healthy donors. Study-level background: Membership in the Caucasian-associated ancestry cluster was found for about four fifths of fewer than 450 genotyped donors.

Study results and caveats: Later work found most CMV-associated TCR beta chains apparently HLA-restricted. Exclusion applied to some V segments, including TRBV6-2 and TRBV6-3, as they were indistinguishable.

This clonotype was sampled from a man aged 35 to 55 in good health and CMV-seronegative. Sequences were obtained from PBMCs. V usage is TRBV10-2 and J usage is TRBJ1-2; D is uncertain. CDR3 amino acids: CASSDGGSYGYTF. Written as DNA, the CDR3 is TGCGCCAGCAGTGATGGCGGATCGTATGGCTACACCTTC.